The entry below gives a single TCR beta chain sequence along with its context. No antigen is known for it. After removal of 0 bases from V and 7 bases from J, the junction contained 8 bases not matched to a gene. This CDR3 has 16 amino acids. Germline V gene sequence: CDR1 MNHNY, CDR2 SVGAGI (reference sequence). The authors reverse transcribed all of the isolated RNA, so sequencing captured expressed TCRB transcripts. Method: immunoSEQ multiplex PCR; TCRdb's copy keeps in-frame clones and lacks some. The profile shows under 950,000 clones, 17% of them singletons. CD45RO/CCR7/CD25/CD127/CD95/CD27 staining was used to isolate CD4+ naive, central memory, regulatory and stem cell-like memory cells by sorting. The data originate from a study of beta chain features in type 1 diabetes. Study-level points and caveats: A greater similarity of naive, central memory and Treg TCRB repertoires was seen among patients than among healthy donors. HLA effects on TCRB rearrangement stayed unresolved here.

This receptor was taken from a woman between 18 and 29 years old in good health. This sequence joins TRBV6-6 and TRBJ2-1; TRBD2 agrees at 8 bases. The sample was naive CD4+ T cells from blood. CDR3 coding DNA: TGTGCCAGCAGTTACTCGCCAAGCGGGAGTTGGAATGAGCAGTTCTTC. It is translated as CASSYSPSGSWNEQFF.